Sequencing of this T cell receptor (beta chain) was carried out in a study of blood T cell repertoires in COVID-19. TCRdb keeps only in-frame clones here, not all; method: immunoSEQ multiplex PCR. Among hundreds of thousands of clones, about nine tenths were seen once, and the ten largest hold 1.2%. Recovery among Cohort 3 donors was established by two negative PCRs, clearance, or symptom resolution. Sequences were obtained from PBMCs or T cells enriched from blood (not recorded which). This TCR derives from a man aged 30 to 45 who had recovered from COVID-19.

Here the CDR3 DNA reads TGTGCCAGCAGTTTTCTGGGCACCGCTTTCCATGAGCAGTTCTTC. Translation: CASSFLGTAFHEQFF. The rearrangement joins TRBV28 to TRBJ2-1; D is uncertain. V shed 3 bases and J shed 8 bases, with 17 bases lying between them. The CDR3 loop spans 15 amino acids. The germline V gene has CDR1 MDHEN and CDR2 SYDVKM.